These 11 T cell receptor beta chains came from one sample sequenced in a study of blood T cell repertoires in COVID-19. TCRdb keeps only in-frame clones here, not all; method: immunoSEQ multiplex PCR. The table shows almost 500,000 clones, with approximately 91% occurring only once. Sequencing input: PBMCs or T cells enriched from blood (not recorded which). These receptors were obtained from a woman aged 55-70 years who had recovered from COVID-19.

The rearrangement links TRBV6-2 or TRBV6-3 to TRBJ2-1; no clear D. Per the germline V gene, CDR1 is MNHEY and CDR2 is SVGEGT. The CDR3 length is 12 residues. Deletions cut 5 bases from V and 8 bases from J, with 10 bases between. CDR3 sequence (DNA): TGTGCCAGCAGTCAGAGGATAGATGAGCAGTTCTTC. It encodes CASSQRIDEQFF.

The chain joins TRBV10-3 to TRBJ1-2; maybe TRBD1 (6 bases). Germline lookup yields CDR1 ENHRY and CDR2 SYGVKD. Trimming took 2 bases from V and 2 from J, leaving 12 bases between them. This CDR3 has 15 residues. CDR3 amino acids: CAISEKEGTNYGYTF. For the CDR3, the DNA is TGTGCCATCAGTGAGAAAGAGGGGACAAACTATGGCTACACCTTC.

This clone was recorded only once. The chain couples TRBV30 to TRBJ1-2; no reliable D call. The ends were cut back, 2 bases at V and 2 bases at J, with 6 bases in the middle. CDR1 and CDR2 from the germline V gene are GTSNPN and SVGIG (reference sequence). This CDR3 is 12 amino acids long. The CDR3 nucleotides read TGTGCCTGGAGTACGGGAAACTATGGCTACACCTTC. This gives the protein CAWSTGNYGYTF. The full variable domain, its missing parts supplied by reference TRBV30 and TRBJ1-2, is SQTIHQWPATLVQPVGSPLSLECTVEGTSNPNLYWYRQAAGRGLQLLFYSVGIGQISSEVPQNLSASRPQDRQFILSSKKLLLSDSGFYLCAWSTGNYGYTFGSGTRLTVV.

In its sample, this clone was seen once. This chain links TRBV6-5 with TRBJ1-1; D is possibly TRBD1 (5 bases). The CDR3 loop spans 14 amino acids. Looked up from germline, CDR1 is MNHEY and CDR2 is SVGAGI. Trimming removed 8 bases from V and 6 bases from J, with 19 bases in between. The CDR3: CASDRDGRGAEAFF. The CDR3, as DNA: TGTGCCAGCGACCGGGACGGGAGAGGGGCTGAAGCTTTCTTT.

The chain joins TRBV9 to TRBJ2-2, with D unclear. Per the germline V gene, CDR1 is SGDLS and CDR2 is YYNGEE. This CDR3 is 15 amino acids long. Trimming pared 0 bases from V and 5 bases from J, leaving 11 bases between. The CDR3 loop is CASSVDTPQTGELFF. CDR3 DNA: TGTGCCAGCAGCGTAGACACTCCACAGACCGGGGAGCTGTTTTTT.

This sequence joins TRBV19 and TRBJ2-2, with TRBD2 matching over 7 bases. Trimming cost V 8 bases and J 3 bases; bases outside gene matches: 9. The CDR3 is made up of 15 amino acids. Germline CDR1 reads LNHDA; CDR2 reads SQIVND (reference sequence). The CDR3 bases are TGTGCCAGTGTTGGGACCGGGGGGTACACCGGGGAGCTGTTTTTT. Translating it yields CASVGTGGYTGELFF.

This chain uses TRBV2 with TRBJ2-1; 8 bases align to TRBD1. Germline lookup yields CDR1 SNHLY and CDR2 FYNNEI. V lost 8 bases, J lost 4 bases, and 13 bases stayed unmatched. The CDR3 totals 16 residues. CDR3 DNA sequence: TGTGCCAGCCCAACGCGGCGGGGACAGGTGTACAATGAGCAGTTCTTC. Translating it yields CASPTRRGQVYNEQFF.

V and J are TRBV2 and TRBJ1-1; TRBD1 matches 8 bases. V lost 5 bases, J lost 5 bases, and 7 bases stayed unmatched. Germline V gene lookup returns CDR1 SNHLY and CDR2 FYNNEI. The CDR3 spans 14 residues. As DNA, the CDR3 is TGTGCCAGCAGTTTCCAGGGGGCTTTGACTGAAGCTTTCTTT. Its translation is CASSFQGALTEAFF.

This clone turned up a few times. This chain connects TRBV5-1 to TRBJ2-7, with D possibly matching TRBD1 (6 bases). Per germline, CDR1 SGHRS and CDR2 YFSETQ. The CDR3 is 14 residues long. V dropped 3 bases and J dropped 4 bases, with 14 bases sitting between them. DNA of the CDR3: TGCGCCAGCAGCTCCGGACAGTTTTTATACGAGCAGTACTTC. It specifies CASSSGQFLYEQYF.

The chain couples TRBV30 to TRBJ2-5, with D possibly matching TRBD2 (6 bases). The CDR3 runs 13 residues. CDR1 is GTSNPN, CDR2 SVGIG, per germline (reference sequence). Trimming left V 3 bases short and J 4 bases short, with 12 bases between. CDR3 protein: CAWRSEGGETQYF. DNA for the CDR3: TGTGCCTGGAGATCGGAGGGCGGAGAGACCCAGTACTTC.

The V gene is TRBV9, the J gene TRBJ1-1, with a possible D match to TRBD1 (6 bases). This CDR3 is built from 15 residues. Trimming removed 3 bases at V and 3 bases at J, with 15 bases between. Germline V gene lookup returns CDR1 SGDLS and CDR2 YYNGEE. CDR3 loop: CASSAPGVGDTEAFF. CDR3 nucleotide sequence: TGTGCCAGCAGCGCCCCAGGGGTGGGGGACACTGAAGCTTTCTTT.